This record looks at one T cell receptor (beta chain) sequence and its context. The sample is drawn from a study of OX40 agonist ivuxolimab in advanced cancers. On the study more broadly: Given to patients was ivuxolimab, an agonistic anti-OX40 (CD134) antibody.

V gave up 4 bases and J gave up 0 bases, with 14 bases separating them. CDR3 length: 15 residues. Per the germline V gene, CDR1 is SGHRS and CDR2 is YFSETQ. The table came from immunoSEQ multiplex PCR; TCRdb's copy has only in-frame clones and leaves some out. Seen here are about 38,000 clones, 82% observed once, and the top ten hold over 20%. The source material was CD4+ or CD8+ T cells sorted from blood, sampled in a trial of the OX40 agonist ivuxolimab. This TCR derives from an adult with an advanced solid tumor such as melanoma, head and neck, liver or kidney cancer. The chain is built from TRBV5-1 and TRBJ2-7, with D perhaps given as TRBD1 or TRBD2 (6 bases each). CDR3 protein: CASSPRGVHSYEQYF. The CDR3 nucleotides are TGCGCCAGCAGCCCGAGGGGGGTTCACTCCTACGAGCAGTACTTC.